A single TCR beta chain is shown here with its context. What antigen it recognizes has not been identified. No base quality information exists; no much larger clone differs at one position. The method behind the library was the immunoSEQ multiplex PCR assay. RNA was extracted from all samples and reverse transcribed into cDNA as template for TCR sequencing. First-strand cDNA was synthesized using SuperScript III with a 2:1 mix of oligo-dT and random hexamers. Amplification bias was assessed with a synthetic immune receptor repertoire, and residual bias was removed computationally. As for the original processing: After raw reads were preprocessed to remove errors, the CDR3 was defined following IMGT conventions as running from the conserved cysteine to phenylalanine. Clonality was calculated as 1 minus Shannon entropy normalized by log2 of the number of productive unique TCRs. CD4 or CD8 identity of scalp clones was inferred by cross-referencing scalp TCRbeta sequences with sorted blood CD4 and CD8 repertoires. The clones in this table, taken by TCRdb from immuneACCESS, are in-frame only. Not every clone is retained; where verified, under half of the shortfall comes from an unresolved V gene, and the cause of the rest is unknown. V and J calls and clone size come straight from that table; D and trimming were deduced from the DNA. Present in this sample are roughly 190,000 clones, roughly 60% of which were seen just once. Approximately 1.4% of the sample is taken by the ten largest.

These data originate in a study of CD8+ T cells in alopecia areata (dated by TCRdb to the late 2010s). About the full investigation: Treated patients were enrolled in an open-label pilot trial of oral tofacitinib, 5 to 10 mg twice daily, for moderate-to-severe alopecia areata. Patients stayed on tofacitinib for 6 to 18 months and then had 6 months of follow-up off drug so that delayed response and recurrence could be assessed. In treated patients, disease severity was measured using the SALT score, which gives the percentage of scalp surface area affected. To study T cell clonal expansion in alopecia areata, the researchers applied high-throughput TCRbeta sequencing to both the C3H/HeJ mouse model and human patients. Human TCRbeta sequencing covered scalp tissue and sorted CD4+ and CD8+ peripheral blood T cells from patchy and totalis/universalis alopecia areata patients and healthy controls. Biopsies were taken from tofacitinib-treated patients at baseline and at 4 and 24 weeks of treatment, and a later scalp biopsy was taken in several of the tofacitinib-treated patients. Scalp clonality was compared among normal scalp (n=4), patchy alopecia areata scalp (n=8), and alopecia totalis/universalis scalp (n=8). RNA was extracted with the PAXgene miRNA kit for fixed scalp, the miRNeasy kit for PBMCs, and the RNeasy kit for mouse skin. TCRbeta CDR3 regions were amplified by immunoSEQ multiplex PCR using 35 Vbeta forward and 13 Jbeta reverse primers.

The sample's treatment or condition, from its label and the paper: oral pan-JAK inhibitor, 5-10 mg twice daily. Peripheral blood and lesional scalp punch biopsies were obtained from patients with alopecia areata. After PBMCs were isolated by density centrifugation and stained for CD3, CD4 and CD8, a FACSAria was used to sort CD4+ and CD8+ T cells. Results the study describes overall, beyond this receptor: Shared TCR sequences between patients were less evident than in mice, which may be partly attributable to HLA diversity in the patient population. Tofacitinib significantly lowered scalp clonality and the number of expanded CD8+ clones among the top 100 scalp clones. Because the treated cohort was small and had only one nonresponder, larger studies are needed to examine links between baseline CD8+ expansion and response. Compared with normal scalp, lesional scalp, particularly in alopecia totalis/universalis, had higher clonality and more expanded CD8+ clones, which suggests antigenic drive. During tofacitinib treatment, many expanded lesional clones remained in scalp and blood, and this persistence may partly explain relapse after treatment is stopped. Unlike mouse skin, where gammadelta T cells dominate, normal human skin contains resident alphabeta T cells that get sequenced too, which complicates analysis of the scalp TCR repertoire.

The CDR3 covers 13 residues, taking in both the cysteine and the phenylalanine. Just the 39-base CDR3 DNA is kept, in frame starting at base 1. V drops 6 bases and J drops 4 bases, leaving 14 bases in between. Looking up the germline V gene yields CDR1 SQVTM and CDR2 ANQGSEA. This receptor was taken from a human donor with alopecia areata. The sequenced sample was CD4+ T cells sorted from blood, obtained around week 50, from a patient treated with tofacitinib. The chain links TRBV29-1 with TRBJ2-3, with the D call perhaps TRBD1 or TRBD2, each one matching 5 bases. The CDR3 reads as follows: CSVGRGSADTQYF. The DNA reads TGCAGCGTGGGCCGGGGCAGCGCAGATACGCAGTATTTT.